The 27 T cell receptor beta chains in this list originate from one sample, sequenced in a study of PD-1 blockade in classical Hodgkin lymphoma. As for time point: cycle 4 day 1 (C4D1), after less than 7 weeks of nivolumab. The patients all showed relapse after autologous stem cell transplantation, while their brentuximab vedotin exposure varied. Clones were read by immunoSEQ multiplex PCR, and TCRdb kept only the in-frame ones, dropping some. The repertoire has approximately 61,000 clones, approximately 90% of them found once; the top ten carry 6.5% to 9%. The material sequenced was peripheral blood mononuclear cells (PBMCs), taken before the fourth cycle of nivolumab. These receptor sequences come from a human donor with classical Hodgkin lymphoma.

V is TRBV6-6 and J is TRBJ1-2; D possibly corresponds to TRBD1 (5 bases). Per germline, CDR1 MNHNY and CDR2 SVGAGI (reference sequence). The CDR3 length is 13 residues. V gave up 7 bases and J gave up 0 bases, with 9 bases separating them. The CDR3 reads CASKRGPNYGYTF. The CDR3 DNA reads TGTGCCAGCAAGAGGGGCCCTAACTATGGCTACACCTTC.

This clone was recorded a few times. The V call is TRBV9, the J call TRBJ1-1; D is perhaps TRBD1 (6 bases). The V end was cut by 0 bases, the J end by 8 bases, with 11 bases between. The CDR3 totals 13 residues. Germline V gene sequence: CDR1 SGDLS, CDR2 YYNGEE. CDR3 nucleotide sequence: TGTGCCAGCAGCGTAGCTGCACAGGGAGAAGCTTTCTTT. This codes for CASSVAAQGEAFF.

This clone was observed a few times. The V and J genes are TRBV5-1 and TRBJ2-3; 8 positions match TRBD1. Unmatched junction bases numbered 6, after V lost 6 bases and J lost 0 bases. The CDR3 loop spans 15 amino acids. The germline V gene has CDR1 SGHRS and CDR2 YFSETQ. The CDR3 bases are TGCGCCAGCACCCTTACAGGGGGTAGCACAGATACGCAGTATTTT. As protein: CASTLTGGSTDTQYF.

This clone is a singleton in its sample. J is TRBJ2-5 and V is TRBV10-3, with D hard to call. This CDR3 is built from 13 residues. Germline CDR1 reads ENHRY; CDR2 reads SYGVKD. V was clipped by 6 bases and J by 4 bases, with 12 bases between them. This CDR3 is CAISDEVRETQYF. The CDR3, as DNA: TGTGCCATCAGCGACGAGGTGCGAGAGACCCAGTACTTC.

This clone was seen more than once but under ten times. The chain employs TRBV5-4 and TRBJ2-7; D is perhaps TRBD2 (5 bases). In germline, CDR1 is SGHNT, CDR2 YYREEE (reference sequence). Trimming removed 2 bases from V and 3 bases from J, with 15 bases in between. The CDR3 runs 15 residues. The CDR3 protein is CASSFVGVEDYEQYF. The CDR3 nucleotides are TGTGCCAGCAGCTTCGTCGGGGTAGAGGACTACGAGCAGTACTTC. The whole variable domain, remainder taken from reference TRBV5-4 and TRBJ2-7, is ETGVTQSPTHLIKTRGQQVTLRCSSQSGHNTVSWYQQALGQGPQFIFQYYREEENGRGNFPPRFSGLQFPNYSSELNVNALELDDSALYLCASSFVGVEDYEQYFGPGTRLTVT.

The chain joins TRBV29-1 to TRBJ2-1; D may be TRBD2 (5 bases). Germline V lookup: CDR1 SQVTM, CDR2 ANQGSEA. CDR3 length equals 13 residues. V was trimmed by 7 bases and J by 9 bases, leaving 19 bases between them. DNA of the CDR3: TGCAGCGCCTGGGGAGTAGCCGGAGCTGAGCAGTTCTTC. It codes for CSAWGVAGAEQFF.

This sequence joins TRBV11-3 and TRBJ1-1, with D hard to call. The CDR3 loop spans 14 amino acids. CDR1 is SGHNT and CDR2 is YENEEA in the germline V gene. Trimming took 4 bases from V and 1 from J, leaving 10 bases between them. As DNA, the CDR3 is TGTGCCAGCAGCTCCAATGCAGCGAACACTGAAGCTTTCTTT. It is translated as CASSSNAANTEAFF.

V is TRBV19 and J is TRBJ2-1; possible D gene TRBD2, 5 bases. CDR1 is LNHDA and CDR2 is SQIVND in the germline V gene (reference sequence). Trimming took 3 bases from V and 0 from J, leaving 6 bases between them. CDR3 length: 14 residues. CDR3: CASSMGSSYNEQFF. CDR3 nucleotides: TGTGCCAGTAGTATGGGGAGCTCCTACAATGAGCAGTTCTTC.

The chain carries TRBV5-1 and TRBJ1-2; D is possibly TRBD1 (6 bases). The CDR3 sequence is 12 residues long. The V and J ends lost 7 bases and 4 bases respectively, with 11 bases between them. From germline, CDR1 is SGHRS and CDR2 YFSETQ. The DNA of the CDR3 is TGCGCCAGCCGGGGGCAATTCTATGGCTACACCTTC. This codes for CASRGQFYGYTF. Variable domain in full (rest from reference TRBV5-1 and TRBJ1-2): KAGVTQTPRYLIKTRGQQVTLSCSPISGHRSVSWYQQTPGQGLQFLFEYFSETQRNKGNFPGRFSGRQFSNSRSEMNVSTLELGDSALYLCASRGQFYGYTFGSGTRLTVV.

The J gene is TRBJ1-5, the V gene TRBV28; TRBD1 might be the D (5 bases). CDR3 size: 16 residues. V was cut by 3 bases and J by 0 bases, with 12 bases left in between. Germline lookup yields CDR1 MDHEN and CDR2 SYDVKM. CDR3 nucleotide sequence: TGTGCCAGCAGTTTTGGGGGGGGACTTAGCAATCAGCCCCAGCATTTT. Protein: CASSFGGGLSNQPQHF.

The chain uses TRBV5-1 and TRBJ1-6; D call uncertain. This CDR3 has 15 amino acids. V shed 0 bases and J shed 5 bases, with 9 bases lying between them. The germline V gene encodes CDR1 SGHRS and CDR2 YFSETQ. DNA of the CDR3: TGCGCCAGCAGCTTGGGTGGCGTGAATAATTCACCCCTCCACTTT. Protein sequence: CASSLGGVNNSPLHF.

V is TRBV7-6 and J is TRBJ2-3, with D maybe TRBD1 (6 bases). Deletions cut 3 bases from V and 2 bases from J, with 12 bases between. The CDR3 loop spans 15 amino acids. CDR1 and CDR2 (germline): SGHVS, FNYEAQ. The CDR3 bases are TGTGCCAGCAGCTTGGGGGACACAGCCACAGATACGCAGTATTTT. It is translated as CASSLGDTATDTQYF.

The chain links TRBV5-1 to TRBJ2-2, with D perhaps TRBD2 (6 bases). The V end was cut by 1 base, the J end by 6 bases, with 22 bases between. The CDR3 is 18 residues long. The V gene's germline CDR1 is SGHRS and CDR2 YFSETQ. The chain's CDR3 is CASSLSGAGSLLAGELFF. In DNA, the CDR3 is TGCGCCAGCAGCTTGAGTGGGGCCGGGAGCCTTTTGGCCGGGGAGCTGTTTTTT.

The chain links TRBV5-6 to TRBJ2-7; D ambiguous. The CDR3 length is 14 residues. Germline V CDR1 and CDR2: SGHDT, YYEEEE. V gave up 0 bases and J gave up 0 bases, with 7 bases separating them. CDR3 DNA: TGTGCCAGCAGCTTGGGACTGAGCTCCTACGAGCAGTACTTC. This codes for CASSLGLSSYEQYF.

CDR3: CASSSNGGPQTGGTF. DNA for the CDR3: TGTGCCAGCAGTTCCAATGGGGGCCCACAGACCGGCGGGACCTTC. The chain employs TRBV6-5 and TRBJ1-2; possibly TRBD1 for D (6 bases). In germline, CDR1 is MNHEY, CDR2 SVGAGI. The CDR3 is 15 amino acids. Trimming removed 4 bases at V and 14 bases at J, with 26 bases between.

The chain uses TRBV29-1 and TRBJ2-3; D gene uncertain. The CDR3 sequence is 11 residues long. Trimming removed 4 bases at V and 4 bases at J, with 6 bases between. Germline-derived CDR1 and CDR2 are SQVTM and ANQGSEA. DNA for the CDR3: TGCAGCGTTGCTTCGGCAGATACGCAGTATTTT. Translation: CSVASADTQYF.

Of note for this clone: At one of its ends the junction is not consistent with the germline gene, which may arise from a read error. This rearrangement joins TRBV5-1 to TRBJ2-5; D gene ambiguous. The CDR3 sequence is 14 residues long. Germline CDR1 reads SGHRS; CDR2 reads YFSETQ. CDR3 nucleotide sequence: TGCGCCAGCGGCTTGCATGGCAGCCAAGAGACCCAGTACTTC. It specifies CASGLHGSQETQYF.

This clone was found once. The rearrangement uses TRBV7-4 and TRBJ1-3; 8 positions agree with TRBD1. CDR1 SGHVT and CDR2 SQSDAQ come from the germline V gene. The CDR3 has 16 amino acids. The V and J ends lost 3 bases and 4 bases, in that order; junction bases with no gene match: 8. For the CDR3, the DNA is TGTGCCAGCAGCTTTTCAACAGGGGGGTCCGGAAACACCATATATTTT. It specifies CASSFSTGGSGNTIYF.

The genes are TRBV27 and TRBJ2-1; a weak D match, TRBD2 (7 bases). The V gene lost 6 bases and the J gene lost 1 base, with 13 bases spanning the gap. Germline V gene data show CDR1 as MNHEY and CDR2 as SMNVEV (reference sequence). The CDR3 loop spans 15 amino acids. The CDR3 DNA reads TGTGCCAGCAGCCTCGAGGGGGGGTCCTACAATGAGCAGTTCTTC. Translation gives CASSLEGGSYNEQFF.

The chain links TRBV4-2 to TRBJ1-2; a weak D match, TRBD1 (6 bases). Germline-derived CDR1 and CDR2 are LGHNA and YNFKEQ. V gave up 0 bases and J gave up 13 bases, with 21 bases separating them. The CDR3 is 15 residues long. DNA of the CDR3: TGTGCCAGCAGCCAAGAATCTGAGTGGAGGGGGTTCTGCACCTTC. Its protein product is CASSQESEWRGFCTF.

V gene TRBV6-5 combines with J gene TRBJ2-2; unclear D gene. Trimming took 3 bases from V and 3 from J, leaving 14 bases between them. CDR1 and CDR2 from the germline V gene are MNHEY and SVGAGI. The CDR3 contains 16 residues. CDR3 nucleotides: TGTGCCAGCAGTTATTATAGAGAAGCCTACACCGGGGAGCTGTTTTTT. It specifies CASSYYREAYTGELFF.

This chain connects TRBV6-5 to TRBJ2-2, with D perhaps matching TRBD1 (5 bases). The V end was cut by 4 bases, the J end by 5 bases, with 14 bases between. Germline CDR1 and CDR2: MNHEY and SVGAGI. CDR3 length: 15 amino acids. CDR3: CASSLRQGGTGELFF. CDR3 in DNA: TGTGCCAGCAGTTTGAGGCAGGGCGGTACCGGGGAGCTGTTTTTT.

CDR3 sequence reads: CASSPKEEQFF. The CDR3 nucleotides read TGTGCCAGCTCACCAAAGGAGGAGCAGTTCTTC. This chain connects TRBV18 to TRBJ2-1; D remains unclear. Germline V gene lookup returns CDR1 KGHSH and CDR2 LQKENI. This CDR3 has 11 residues. Trimming pared 2 bases from V and 10 bases from J, leaving 6 bases between. The full variable domain, in which reference TRBV18 and TRBJ2-1 provide the parts outside the CDR3, is NAGVMQNPRHLVRRRGQEARLRCSPMKGHSHVYWYRQLPEEGLKFMVYLQKENIIDESGMPKERFSAEFPKEGPSILRIQQVVRGDSAAYFCASSPKEEQFFGPGTRLTVL.

The rearrangement uses TRBV5-5 and TRBJ2-7; unclear D gene. The length of the CDR3 is 15 residues. Trimming took 0 bases from V and 3 from J, leaving 13 bases between them. Germline CDR1 and CDR2: SGHKS and YYEKEE (reference sequence). In DNA, the CDR3 is TGTGCCAGCAGCTTGGACAGCCTTCAAATCTACGAGCAGTACTTC. Translation: CASSLDSLQIYEQYF.

The genes are TRBV7-9 and TRBJ1-2; D not resolved. Per the germline V gene, CDR1 is SEHNR and CDR2 is FQNEAQ (reference sequence). The CDR3 covers 15 residues. The V and J ends lost 1 base and 6 bases respectively, with 15 bases between them. The CDR3 bases are TGTGCCAGCAGCTTAGAGATGACGGTCGTCCATGGCTACACCTTC. Protein sequence: CASSLEMTVVHGYTF.

V and J are TRBV5-1 and TRBJ1-1, with 8 nucleotides matching TRBD1. J lost 5 bases, V lost 0 bases, and 3 bases had no gene match. CDR3 length: 14 amino acids. Per the germline V gene, CDR1 is SGHRS and CDR2 is YFSETQ. The chain's CDR3 is CASSLEDRATEAFF. The CDR3 DNA follows: TGCGCCAGCAGCTTGGAGGACAGGGCGACTGAAGCTTTCTTT. The full variable domain, with the rest looked up from reference TRBV5-1 and TRBJ1-1, is KAGVTQTPRYLIKTRGQQVTLSCSPISGHRSVSWYQQTPGQGLQFLFEYFSETQRNKGNFPGRFSGRQFSNSRSEMNVSTLELGDSALYLCASSLEDRATEAFFGQGTRLTVV.

The V gene is TRBV2, the J gene TRBJ2-5; D gene unclear. The germline V and J ends were trimmed by 4 bases and 4 bases, with 10 bases remaining between them. In germline, CDR1 is SNHLY, CDR2 FYNNEI. CDR3 length: 13 residues. The CDR3 here is CASSGLVGETQYF. Written as DNA, the CDR3 is TGTGCCAGCAGTGGGCTAGTAGGAGAGACCCAGTACTTC.